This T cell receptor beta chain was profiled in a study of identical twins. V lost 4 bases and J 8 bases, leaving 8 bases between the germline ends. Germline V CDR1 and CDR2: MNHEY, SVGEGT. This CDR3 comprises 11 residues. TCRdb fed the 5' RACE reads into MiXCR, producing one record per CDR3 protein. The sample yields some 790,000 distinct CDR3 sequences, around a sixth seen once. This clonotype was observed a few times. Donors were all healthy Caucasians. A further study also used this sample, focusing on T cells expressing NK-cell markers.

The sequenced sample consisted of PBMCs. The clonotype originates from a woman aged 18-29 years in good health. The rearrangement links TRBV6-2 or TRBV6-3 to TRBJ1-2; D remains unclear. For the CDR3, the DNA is TGTGCCAGCAGTTTCTCCCTGGGCTACACCTTC. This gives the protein CASSFSLGYTF.